This TCR beta chain was profiled in a study of cytomegalovirus exposure and HLA in healthy donors. Primers: 60 Vbeta forward and 13 Jbeta reverse. The table came from immunoSEQ multiplex PCR; TCRdb's copy has only in-frame clones and leaves some out. The sample records about 140,000 clones, 80% being singletons. Per germline, CDR1 MDHEN and CDR2 SYDVKM. Trimming pared 8 bases from V and 5 bases from J, leaving 19 bases between. The CDR3 runs 15 residues. This receptor was obtained from a man aged 30-40 years in good health and CMV-seronegative. The chain employs TRBV28 and TRBJ2-1, with D tentatively TRBD2 (6 bases). Source material: PBMCs. In DNA form, the CDR3 reads TGTGCCAGCTTCCCGGCGGGGAGGAGGGACAATGAGCAGTTCTTC. It codes for CASFPAGRRDNEQFF.